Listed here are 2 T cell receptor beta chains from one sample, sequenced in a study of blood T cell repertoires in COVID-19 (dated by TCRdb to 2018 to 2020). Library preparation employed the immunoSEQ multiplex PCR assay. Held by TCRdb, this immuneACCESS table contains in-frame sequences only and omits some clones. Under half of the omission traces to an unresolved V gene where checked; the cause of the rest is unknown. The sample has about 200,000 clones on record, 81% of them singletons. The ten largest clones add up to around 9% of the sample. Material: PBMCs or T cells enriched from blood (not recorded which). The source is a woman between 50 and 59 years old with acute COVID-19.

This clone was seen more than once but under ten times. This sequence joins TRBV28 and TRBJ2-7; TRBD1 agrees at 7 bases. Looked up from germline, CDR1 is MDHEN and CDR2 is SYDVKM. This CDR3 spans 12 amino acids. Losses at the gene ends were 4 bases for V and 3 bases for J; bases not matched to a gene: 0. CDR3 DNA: TGTGCCAGCAGTTGGGACAGCTACGAGCAGTACTTC. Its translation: CASSWDSYEQYF.

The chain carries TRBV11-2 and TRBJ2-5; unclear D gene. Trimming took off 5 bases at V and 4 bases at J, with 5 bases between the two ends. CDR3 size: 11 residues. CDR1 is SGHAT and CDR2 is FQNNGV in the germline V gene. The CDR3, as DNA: TGTGCCAGCAGCCCCTTAGAGACCCAGTACTTC. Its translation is CASSPLETQYF.